This TCR beta chain was recorded in a study of blood T cell repertoires in COVID-19. The wider study: The origin of the acute and convalescent COVID-19 samples was the United States, Italy and Spain.

There are 14 residues in the CDR3. Germline CDR1 is SNHLY and CDR2 is FYNNEI. V lost 5 bases, J lost 0 bases, and 9 bases lay in between. Original processing notes: Cell counts per sample came from amplifying reference gene primers. Assay: immunoSEQ multiplex PCR; the TCRdb copy retains only in-frame clones and omits some. V and J calls and clone size are given by that table; D and trimming were obtained from the DNA. The profile shows roughly 100,000 clones, roughly 80% of them singletons. Sequencing was carried out using peripheral blood. The clonotype comes from an elderly man with acute or convalescent COVID-19. V gene TRBV2 combines with J gene TRBJ2-3; D remains ambiguous. CDR3 amino acids: CASSLQTSTDTQYF. The CDR3 DNA sequence: TGTGCCAGCAGTCTACAGACCAGCACAGATACGCAGTATTTT.